One and the same sample provided the 18 T cell receptor beta chains below, sequenced in a study of CD8 T cells in ankylosing spondylitis. MiXCR, run by TCRdb on the 5' RACE reads, gives a single entry per CDR3 protein. Among about 360,000 distinct CDR3 sequences, approximately 15% were seen once, and the ten largest hold roughly 1.1%. Sequences were obtained from blood, either unsorted or a sorted T cell fraction (not recorded which). The receptors originated from a male donor with ankylosing spondylitis or in good health (not recorded which).

The chain links TRBV5-4 to TRBJ2-4; D unresolved. Per the germline V gene, CDR1 is SGHNT and CDR2 is YYREEE (reference sequence). The V and J ends lost 0 bases and 10 bases respectively, with 11 bases between them. The CDR3 length is 13 residues. In nucleotides, the CDR3 is TGTGCCAGCAGCTTGGGGGAACTTCAAATTCAGTACTTC. Translation gives CASSLGELQIQYF.

V gene TRBV11-1 combines with J gene TRBJ1-6, with unresolved D. Germline CDR1 and CDR2: SGHAT and FQDESV (reference sequence). The V end lost 2 bases, the J end lost 10 bases, and 9 bases lay between the germline ends. This CDR3 is built from 13 residues. CDR3 DNA: TGTGCCAGCAGCTTAACGAGGGAATCACCCCTCCACTTT. It translates to CASSLTRESPLHF.

This chain joins TRBV18 and TRBJ2-1; D is undetermined. This CDR3 is 11 amino acids long. From germline, CDR1 is KGHSH and CDR2 LQKENI. The V end was cut by 2 bases, the J end by 8 bases, with 4 bases between. The CDR3 sequence is CASSPRHEQFF. For the CDR3, the DNA is TGTGCCAGCTCACCAAGGCATGAGCAGTTCTTC.

This chain links TRBV12-3 or TRBV12-4 with TRBJ1-1; D is possibly TRBD1 (5 bases). This CDR3 comprises 13 residues. Trimming took 5 bases from V and 6 from J, leaving 13 bases between them. The CDR3 region is CASSRGFKAEAFF. The CDR3 DNA is TGTGCCAGCAGTCGGGGGTTCAAAGCTGAAGCTTTCTTT.

The sample holds a few counts of this clonotype. The rearrangement joins TRBV7-9 to TRBJ2-1; TRBD1 aligns across 9 bases. After removal of 2 bases from V and 4 bases from J, the junction contained 3 bases not matched to a gene. Germline loops: CDR1 SEHNR, CDR2 FQNEAQ (reference sequence). The CDR3 covers 15 residues. The CDR3 loop is CASSLQGQGYNEQFF. In nucleotides, the CDR3 is TGTGCCAGCAGCTTACAGGGACAGGGATACAATGAGCAGTTCTTC. Full variable domain (remainder filled in from reference TRBV7-9 and TRBJ2-1): DTGVSQNPRHKITKRGQNVTFRCDPISEHNRLYWYRQTLGQGPEFLTYFQNEAQLEKSRLLSDRFSAERPKGSFSTLEIQRTEQGDSAMYLCASSLQGQGYNEQFFGPGTRLTVL.

This chain connects TRBV5-1 to TRBJ2-3, with a possible D match to TRBD1 (7 bases). Germline CDR1 is SGHRS and CDR2 is YFSETQ. The CDR3 contains 16 residues. V was pared by 0 bases and J by 1 base, with 12 bases between. The DNA for the CDR3 is TGCGCCAGCAGCTTGGTTAGCAGGGGGGGCACAGATACGCAGTATTTT. This sequence encodes CASSLVSRGGTDTQYF.

The chain employs TRBV5-1 and TRBJ2-3; possible D gene TRBD2, 5 bases. Trimming removed 1 base at V and 1 base at J, with 7 bases between. This CDR3 comprises 14 residues. The germline CDR1 and CDR2 sequences are SGHRS and YFSETQ. The CDR3, as DNA: TGCGCCAGCAGCTTGAACGGGGGCACAGATACGCAGTATTTT. The encoded protein is CASSLNGGTDTQYF.

This chain connects TRBV5-1 to TRBJ2-5, with a weak D call TRBD1 (5 bases). The V end was cut by 0 bases, the J end by 5 bases, with 14 bases between. This CDR3 has 15 residues. Germline V gene sequence: CDR1 SGHRS, CDR2 YFSETQ. The CDR3 spells CASSLGTPGWETQYF. CDR3 in DNA: TGCGCCAGCAGCTTGGGAACGCCAGGGTGGGAGACCCAGTACTTC.

This clonotype was seen only a few times. The chain uses TRBV2 and TRBJ2-3, with D unresolved. Trimming removed 6 bases from V and 3 bases from J, with 7 bases in between. The CDR3 sequence is 12 residues long. Germline values: CDR1 SNHLY, CDR2 FYNNEI. Here the CDR3 DNA reads TGTGCCAGCAGAAGGGTGACAGATACGCAGTATTTT. Amino acids: CASRRVTDTQYF.

This clonotype was found a few times. The chain is built from TRBV7-8 and TRBJ2-2; tentative D call: TRBD2 (6 bases). This CDR3 contains 19 residues. Germline CDR1 SGHVS, CDR2 FQNEAQ. V shed 6 bases and J shed 5 bases, with 28 bases lying between them. CDR3 bases: TGTGCCAGCAGTCCTACCAGCGGGCGAGGGAACCGGCCTACCGGGGAGCTGTTTTTT. Translating gives CASSPTSGRGNRPTGELFF.

The V and J genes are TRBV12-3 or TRBV12-4 and TRBJ1-5; D perhaps matches TRBD1 (5 bases). Deletions cut 1 base from V and 7 bases from J, with 11 bases between. The CDR3 totals 14 residues. CDR3 coding DNA: TGTGCCAGCAGTTTAGGGTCAGGGTTACAGCCCCAGCATTTT. This gives the protein CASSLGSGLQPQHF.

The chain combines TRBV29-1 with TRBJ2-7; tentatively, D is TRBD2 (5 bases). The CDR3 has 15 residues. Germline V gene sequence: CDR1 SQVTM, CDR2 ANQGSEA. V lost 4 bases and J 6 bases, leaving 22 bases between the germline ends. The CDR3 reads CSVGGAGGPLIEQYF. Written as DNA, the CDR3 is TGCAGCGTTGGAGGAGCTGGCGGGCCGTTAATCGAGCAGTACTTC.

This rearrangement joins TRBV5-1 to TRBJ1-1, with no clear D. Germline V gives CDR1 SGHRS, CDR2 YFSETQ. The CDR3 is 14 residues long. Trimming left V 0 bases short and J 6 bases short, with 12 bases between. The CDR3 DNA is TGCGCCAGCAGCTTGGCCTCTGCGACCTCTGAAGCTTTCTTT. As protein: CASSLASATSEAFF.

This chain joins TRBV9 and TRBJ2-3; D call uncertain. Germline V lookup: CDR1 SGDLS, CDR2 YYNGEE. The CDR3 runs 14 residues. V gave up 0 bases and J gave up 0 bases, with 5 bases separating them. The CDR3 here is CASSVGFSTDTQYF. For the CDR3, the DNA is TGTGCCAGCAGCGTAGGTTTTAGCACAGATACGCAGTATTTT.

The sample holds a few counts of this clonotype. The rearrangement joins TRBV19 to TRBJ2-3, with 7 nucleotides matching TRBD1. V lost 8 bases, J lost 4 bases, and 9 bases stayed unmatched. Germline CDR1 reads LNHDA; CDR2 reads SQIVND (reference sequence). CDR3 size: 14 residues. The CDR3 nucleotides are TGTGCCAGTGAGGCAGGGGGAATATCAGATACGCAGTATTTT. Its protein product is CASEAGGISDTQYF.

This chain uses TRBV4-1 with TRBJ2-7; no firm D call. CDR3 size: 14 residues. The V end lost 1 base, the J end lost 1 base, and 8 bases lay between the germline ends. Germline assignment: CDR1 MGHRA and CDR2 YSYEKL. The CDR3 nucleotides are TGCGCCAGCAGCCAAGGACGGTCGTCCTACGAGCAGTACTTC. This sequence encodes CASSQGRSSYEQYF.

This clonotype was detected a few times. The rearrangement joins TRBV11-2 to TRBJ2-7; D is uncertain. The length of the CDR3 is 11 residues. The V end lost 5 bases, the J end lost 7 bases, and 9 bases lay between the germline ends. Germline V gives CDR1 SGHAT, CDR2 FQNNGV. This CDR3 is CASSQTREQYF. In nucleotides, the CDR3 is TGTGCCAGCAGCCAGACCAGGGAGCAGTACTTC.

This chain joins TRBV4-1 and TRBJ2-1; 8 bases are a match to TRBD2. CDR3 length equals 16 residues. Germline CDR1 reads MGHRA; CDR2 reads YSYEKL. V trimming: 3 bases; J trimming: 5 bases; junction bases outside the gene matches: 9. CDR3 in DNA: TGCGCCAGCAGCCATTCCGGGACTAGGGGAAACAATGAGCAGTTCTTC. It is translated as CASSHSGTRGNNEQFF.